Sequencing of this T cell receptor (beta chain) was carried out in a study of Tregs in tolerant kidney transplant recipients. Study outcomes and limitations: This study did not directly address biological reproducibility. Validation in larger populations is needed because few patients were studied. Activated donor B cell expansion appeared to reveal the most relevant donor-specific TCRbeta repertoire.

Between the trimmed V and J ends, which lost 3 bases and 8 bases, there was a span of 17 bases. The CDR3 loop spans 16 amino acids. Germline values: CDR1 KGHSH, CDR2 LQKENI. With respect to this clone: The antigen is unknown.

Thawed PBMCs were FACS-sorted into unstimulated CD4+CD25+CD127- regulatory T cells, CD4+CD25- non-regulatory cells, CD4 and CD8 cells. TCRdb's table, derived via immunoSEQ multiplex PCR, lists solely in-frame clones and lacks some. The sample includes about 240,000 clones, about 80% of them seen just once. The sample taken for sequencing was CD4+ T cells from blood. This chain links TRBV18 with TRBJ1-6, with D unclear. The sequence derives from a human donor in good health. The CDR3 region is CASSPVLGSEDSPLHF. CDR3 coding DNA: TGTGCCAGCTCACCGGTCCTTGGCTCAGAAGATTCACCCCTCCACTTT.